The rows below give T cell receptor beta chains drawn from one sample of a study of OX40 agonist ivuxolimab in advanced cancers. Generated by immunoSEQ multiplex PCR, the TCRdb table keeps only in-frame clones and is missing some. The sample yields about 41,000 clones, around 87% seen once. The source material was CD4+ or CD8+ T cells sorted from blood, sampled in a trial of the OX40 agonist ivuxolimab. The origin of the receptors is an adult with an advanced solid tumor such as melanoma, head and neck, liver or kidney cancer. The CDR3 runs from the conserved cysteine through the conserved F or W. The order of the fields is D gene, clone size, V gene, J gene, CDR3 protein, CDR3 DNA. The D gene is left open where the match is weak. Clone size is shown for a subset of rows, as once, few, many or a class of expanded clone.

.	.	TRBV29-1	TRBJ2-2	CSVEEPGKGELFF	TGCAGCGTTGAAGAACCAGGGAAGGGGGAGCTGTTTTTT
.	.	TRBV6-5	TRBJ2-5	CASSYSARGRETQYF	TGTGCCAGCAGTTACTCAGCCAGGGGAAGGGAGACCCAGTACTTC
TRBD2	.	TRBV6-6	TRBJ2-7	CASSNSGRGAYEQYF	TGTGCCAGCAGTAATAGCGGGAGGGGGGCCTACGAGCAGTACTTC
TRBD1	.	TRBV11-2	TRBJ2-1	CASDGRGWETNEQFF	TGTGCCAGCGACGGCAGGGGGTGGGAGACCAATGAGCAGTTCTTC
.	.	TRBV28	TRBJ2-3	CASSNWGTDTQYF	TGTGCCAGCAGTAATTGGGGCACAGATACGCAGTATTTT
TRBD1	.	TRBV5-1	TRBJ2-7	CASSLASGTGSYEQYF	TGCGCCAGCAGCTTGGCCTCCGGGACAGGCTCCTACGAGCAGTACTTC
TRBD1	.	TRBV6-5	TRBJ1-2	CASSSRDSYGYTF	TGTGCCAGCAGTTCCCGGGACAGCTATGGCTACACCTTC
.	.	TRBV5-4	TRBJ1-1	CASSPNSRVNTEAFF	TGTGCCAGCAGCCCTAATTCCAGGGTGAACACTGAAGCTTTCTTT
.	once	TRBV4-1	TRBJ2-1	CASSTGQNNEQFF	TGCGCCAGCAGCACAGGACAGAACAATGAGCAGTTCTTC
.	.	TRBV4-3	TRBJ2-1	CASSQEGIQDDEQFF	TGCGCCAGCAGCCAAGAAGGCATTCAGGACGATGAGCAGTTCTTC